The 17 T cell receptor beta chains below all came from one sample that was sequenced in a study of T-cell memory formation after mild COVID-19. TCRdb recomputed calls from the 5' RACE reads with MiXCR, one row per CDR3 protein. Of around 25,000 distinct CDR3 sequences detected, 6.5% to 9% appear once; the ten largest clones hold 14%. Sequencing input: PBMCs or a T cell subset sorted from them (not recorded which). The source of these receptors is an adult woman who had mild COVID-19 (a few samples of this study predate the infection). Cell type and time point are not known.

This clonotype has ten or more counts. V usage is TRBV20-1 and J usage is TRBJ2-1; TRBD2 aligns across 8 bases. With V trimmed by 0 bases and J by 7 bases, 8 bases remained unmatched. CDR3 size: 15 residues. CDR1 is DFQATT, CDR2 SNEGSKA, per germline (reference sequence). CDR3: CSARDSAGLGNEQFF. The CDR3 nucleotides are TGCAGTGCTAGAGACTCCGCGGGACTAGGAAATGAGCAGTTCTTC.

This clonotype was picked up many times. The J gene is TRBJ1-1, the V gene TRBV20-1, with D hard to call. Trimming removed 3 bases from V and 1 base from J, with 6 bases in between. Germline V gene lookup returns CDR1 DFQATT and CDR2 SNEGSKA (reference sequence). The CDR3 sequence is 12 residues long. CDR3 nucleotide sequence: TGCAGTGCTAGTTGGCGGAACACTGAAGCTTTCTTT. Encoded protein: CSASWRNTEAFF.

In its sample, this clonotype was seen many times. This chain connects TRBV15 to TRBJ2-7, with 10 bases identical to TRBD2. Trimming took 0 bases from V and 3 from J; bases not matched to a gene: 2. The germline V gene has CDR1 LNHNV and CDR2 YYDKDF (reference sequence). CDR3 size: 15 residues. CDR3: CATSREASGGYEQYF. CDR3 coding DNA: TGTGCCACCAGCAGAGAGGCTAGCGGGGGCTACGAGCAGTACTTC.

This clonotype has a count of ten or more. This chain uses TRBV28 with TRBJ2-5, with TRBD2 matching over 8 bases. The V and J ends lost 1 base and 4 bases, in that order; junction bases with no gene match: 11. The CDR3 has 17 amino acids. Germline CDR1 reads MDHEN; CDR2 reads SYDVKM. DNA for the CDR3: TGTGCCAGCAGTTTATCTCGGGGACTAGGCTCGTTAGAGACCCAGTACTTC. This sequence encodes CASSLSRGLGSLETQYF.

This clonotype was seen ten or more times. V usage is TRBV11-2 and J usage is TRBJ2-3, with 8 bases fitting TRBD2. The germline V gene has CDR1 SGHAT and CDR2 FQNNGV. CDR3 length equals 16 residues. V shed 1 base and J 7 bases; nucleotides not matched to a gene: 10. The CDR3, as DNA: TGTGCCAGCAGCTTAGTATGGCGGGGGGCCGTTAATACGCAGTATTTT. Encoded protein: CASSLVWRGAVNTQYF.

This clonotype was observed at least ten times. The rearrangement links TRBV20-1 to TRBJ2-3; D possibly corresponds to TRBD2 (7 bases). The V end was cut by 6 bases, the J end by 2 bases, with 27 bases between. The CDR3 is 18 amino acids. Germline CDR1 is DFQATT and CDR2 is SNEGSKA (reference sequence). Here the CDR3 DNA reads TGCAGTGCCAGGGGCGTGCGGGAGTGGAGGAAGGACACAGATACGCAGTATTTT. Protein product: CSARGVREWRKDTDTQYF.

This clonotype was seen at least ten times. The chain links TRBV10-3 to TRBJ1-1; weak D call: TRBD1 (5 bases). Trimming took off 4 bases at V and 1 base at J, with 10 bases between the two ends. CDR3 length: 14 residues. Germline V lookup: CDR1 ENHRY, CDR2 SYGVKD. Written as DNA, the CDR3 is TGTGCCATCAGTGCCTCTACAGGGAACACTGAAGCTTTCTTT. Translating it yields CAISASTGNTEAFF.

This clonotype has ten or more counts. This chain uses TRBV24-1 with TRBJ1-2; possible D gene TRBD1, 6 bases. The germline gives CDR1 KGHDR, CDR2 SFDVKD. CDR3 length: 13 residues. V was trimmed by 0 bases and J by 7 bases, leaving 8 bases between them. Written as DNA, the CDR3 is TGTGCCACCAGTGATTTGCCCAGGGGTGGCTACACCTTC. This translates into CATSDLPRGGYTF.

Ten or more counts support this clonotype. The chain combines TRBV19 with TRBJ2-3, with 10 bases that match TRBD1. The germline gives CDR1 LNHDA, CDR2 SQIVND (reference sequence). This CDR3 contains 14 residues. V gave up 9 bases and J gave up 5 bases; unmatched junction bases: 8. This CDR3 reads CASTTGGRLDTQYF. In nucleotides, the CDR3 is TGTGCCAGCACGACAGGGGGCAGATTAGATACGCAGTATTTT.

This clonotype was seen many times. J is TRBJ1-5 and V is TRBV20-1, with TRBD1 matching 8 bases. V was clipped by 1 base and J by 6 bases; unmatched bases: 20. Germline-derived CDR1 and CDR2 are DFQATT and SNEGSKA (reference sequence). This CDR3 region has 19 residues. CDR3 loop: CSARGSGEQGVATVQPQHF. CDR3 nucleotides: TGCAGTGCTAGAGGGAGTGGGGAACAGGGGGTGGCCACTGTTCAGCCCCAGCATTTT.

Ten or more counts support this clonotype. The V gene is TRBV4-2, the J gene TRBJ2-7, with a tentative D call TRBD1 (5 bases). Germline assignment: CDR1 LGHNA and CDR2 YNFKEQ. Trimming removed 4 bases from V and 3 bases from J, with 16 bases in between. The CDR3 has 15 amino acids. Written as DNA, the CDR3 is TGTGCCAGCAGCCCCACAGGAGCCGACCTCTACGAGCAGTACTTC. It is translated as CASSPTGADLYEQYF.

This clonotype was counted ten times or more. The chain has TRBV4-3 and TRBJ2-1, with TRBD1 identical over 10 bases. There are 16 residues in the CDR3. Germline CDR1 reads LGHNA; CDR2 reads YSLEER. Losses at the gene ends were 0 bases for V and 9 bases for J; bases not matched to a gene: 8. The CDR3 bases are TGCGCCAGCAGCCAAGAGAGGACAGGGGGACTTGGTGAGCAGTTCTTC. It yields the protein CASSQERTGGLGEQFF.

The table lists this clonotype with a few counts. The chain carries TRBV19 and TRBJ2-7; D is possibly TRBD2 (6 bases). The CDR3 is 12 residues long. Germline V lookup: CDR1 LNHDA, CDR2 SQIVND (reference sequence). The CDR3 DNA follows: TGTGCGGTCGGGACTGACGGCGGCGAGCAGTACTTC. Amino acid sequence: CAVGTDGGEQYF.

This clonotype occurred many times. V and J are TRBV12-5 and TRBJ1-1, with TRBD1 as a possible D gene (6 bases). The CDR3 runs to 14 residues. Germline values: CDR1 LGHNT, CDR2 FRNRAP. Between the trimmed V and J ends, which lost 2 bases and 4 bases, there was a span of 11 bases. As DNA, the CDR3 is TGTGCTAGTGGTTTGCAGGGGACCTCCACTGAAGCTTTCTTT. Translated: CASGLQGTSTEAFF.

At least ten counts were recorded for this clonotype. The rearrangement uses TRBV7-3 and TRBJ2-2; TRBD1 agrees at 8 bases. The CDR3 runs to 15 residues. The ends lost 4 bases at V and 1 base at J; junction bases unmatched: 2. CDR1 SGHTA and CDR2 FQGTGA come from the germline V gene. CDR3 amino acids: CASSSGTGNTGELFF. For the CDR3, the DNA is TGTGCCAGCAGCTCCGGGACAGGGAACACCGGGGAGCTGTTTTTT. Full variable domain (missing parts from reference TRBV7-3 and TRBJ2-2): GAGVSQTPSNKVTEKGKYVELRCDPISGHTALYWYRQSLGQGPEFLIYFQGTGAADDSGLPNDRFFAVRPEGSVSTLKIQRTERGDSAVYLCASSSGTGNTGELFFGEGSRLTVL.

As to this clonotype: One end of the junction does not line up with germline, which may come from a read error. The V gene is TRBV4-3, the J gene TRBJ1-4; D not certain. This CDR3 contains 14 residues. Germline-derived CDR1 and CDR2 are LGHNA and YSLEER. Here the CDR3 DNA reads TGCGCCAGCAGCATTTCGGCAACTAATGAAAAACTGTATTTT. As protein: CASSISATNEKLYF.

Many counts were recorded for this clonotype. The CDR3 reads CATSRDQAGGPNTGELFF. CDR3 DNA: TGTGCCACCAGCAGAGATCAAGCGGGGGGCCCGAACACCGGGGAGCTGTTTTTT. V is TRBV15 and J is TRBJ2-2, with 9 bases lining up with TRBD2. V dropped 0 bases and J dropped 0; count of bases not matched to a gene: 5. This CDR3 is 18 amino acids long. The germline CDR1 and CDR2 sequences are LNHNV and YYDKDF (reference sequence).